This T cell receptor beta chain was recovered during a study of radiotherapy plus CTLA-4 blockade in lung cancer. General study results and limits: The best prediction of response reportedly came from early blood T cell clone dynamics, with interferon-beta.

Repertoires were generated with immunoSEQ multiplex PCR, while TCRdb's copy carries only in-frame clones and drops some. The sample has about 78,000 clones, around 87% seen once. Concerning this clone: Its target is not known.

V was pared by 7 bases and J by 6 bases, with 16 bases between. The CDR3 is 14 amino acids. Germline CDR1 is MNHEY and CDR2 is SVGAGI. This chain joins TRBV6-5 and TRBJ1-5; D gene ambiguous. The TCR was taken from a human donor with non-small cell lung cancer who had a partial response to radiotherapy plus ipilimumab. The sequencing here drew on peripheral blood, taken from a patient treated with radiotherapy plus ipilimumab. Here the CDR3 reads CASNETPAVQPQHF. Written as DNA, the CDR3 is TGTGCCAGCAATGAGACACCAGCAGTTCAGCCCCAGCATTTT.